The 27 T cell receptor beta chains in this list originate from one sample, sequenced in a study of shared clonotypes between healthy human individuals. The repertoire was sequenced with immunoSEQ multiplex PCR; TCRdb's copy has only in-frame clones and lacks some. The sample consists of 650,000 to 750,000 clones, 72% of them appearing once. Input material: memory CD4+ T cells sorted from blood. Noted subset: CD45RA-negative fraction. All receptors derive from a woman aged 30 to 39 in good health.

The chain carries TRBV7-8 and TRBJ2-2, with TRBD2 matching 7 bases. The CDR3 totals 17 residues. CDR1 SGHVS and CDR2 FQNEAQ come from the germline V gene. The V and J ends lost 0 bases and 1 base, in that order; junction bases with no gene match: 5. Here the CDR3 reads CASSLAGVAGNTGELFF. The CDR3 nucleotides read TGTGCCAGCAGCTTAGCGGGAGTAGCGGGGAACACCGGGGAGCTGTTTTTT.

This clone was counted between two and nine times. The J gene is TRBJ2-7, the V gene TRBV25-1; D is uncertain. Germline CDR1 MGHDK, CDR2 SYGVNS. This CDR3 spans 11 amino acids. Trimming took off 4 bases at V and 4 bases at J, with 5 bases between the two ends. CDR3 amino acids: CASSGRYEQYF. The DNA for the CDR3 is TGTGCCAGCAGTGGACGGTACGAGCAGTACTTC.

The chain employs TRBV10-3 and TRBJ1-2; D is perhaps TRBD1 (6 bases). Germline V gene data show CDR1 as ENHRY and CDR2 as SYGVKD. The germline V and J ends were trimmed by 4 bases and 1 base, with 19 bases remaining between them. The CDR3 spans 17 residues. The CDR3 DNA sequence: TGTGCCATCAGTGCACGGACAGCTGCAGAAATTAACTATGGCTACACCTTC. It yields the protein CAISARTAAEINYGYTF.

This clone showed up just a few times. The sample has other DNA sequences that encode this CDR3 too. The chain uses TRBV7-6 and TRBJ1-1; D gene ambiguous. V was trimmed by 0 bases and J by 1 base, leaving 3 bases between them. The CDR3 length is 13 residues. From germline, CDR1 is SGHVS and CDR2 FNYEAQ. The CDR3 protein is CASSLAGNTEAFF. CDR3 sequence (DNA): TGTGCCAGCAGCTTAGCAGGGAACACTGAAGCTTTCTTT.

This clone was seen a handful of times. V gene TRBV19 combines with J gene TRBJ1-5, with a weak D call TRBD1 (6 bases). Looked up from germline, CDR1 is LNHDA and CDR2 is SQIVND (reference sequence). V lost 6 bases and J lost 6, with 15 bases in between. This CDR3 region has 14 residues. CDR3 sequence (DNA): TGTGCCAGTAGCGGACAGCCTCAAGTTCAGCCCCAGCATTTT. Encoded protein: CASSGQPQVQPQHF.

The chain links TRBV27 to TRBJ2-3; 7 bases are a match to TRBD2. CDR1 and CDR2 from the germline V gene are MNHEY and SMNVEV (reference sequence). The CDR3 totals 15 residues. J was trimmed by 5 bases and V by 1 base; bases with no gene match: 6. The CDR3 nucleotides are TGTGCCAGCAGTTTATACCGGGGGGTGGGAGATACGCAGTATTTT. This sequence encodes CASSLYRGVGDTQYF.

The V and J genes are TRBV7-8 and TRBJ1-1; D ambiguous. The CDR3 loop spans 15 amino acids. Trimming shortened V by 4 bases and J by 1 base, and 13 bases separated the two germline ends. CDR1 is SGHVS, CDR2 FQNEAQ, per germline. Here the CDR3 DNA reads TGTGCCAGCAGCTCATACTCCTCAACGAACACTGAAGCTTTCTTT. Encoded protein: CASSSYSSTNTEAFF.

J is TRBJ1-2 and V is TRBV29-1; 7 nucleotides align to TRBD1. This CDR3 has 13 residues. V shed 6 bases and J 2 bases; nucleotides not matched to a gene: 6. CDR1 is SQVTM and CDR2 is ANQGSEA in the germline V gene. CDR3 region: CSVSSTGNYGYTF. Written as DNA, the CDR3 is TGCAGCGTCTCTTCGACAGGGAACTATGGCTACACCTTC.

J is TRBJ2-7 and V is TRBV7-8, with D maybe TRBD1 (7 bases). In germline, CDR1 is SGHVS, CDR2 FQNEAQ. This CDR3 region has 11 residues. Trimming took off 7 bases at V and 8 bases at J, with 12 bases between the two ends. The CDR3 DNA sequence: TGTGCCAGCACCCCAGGGGGGAAGCAGTACTTC. Encoded protein: CASTPGGKQYF.

The chain links TRBV5-6 to TRBJ1-1; TRBD1 matches 9 bases. The CDR3 has 14 residues. Germline values: CDR1 SGHDT, CDR2 YYEEEE. Germline trimming cut 3 bases from V and 4 bases from J; bases unmatched to any gene: 4. CDR3 sequence: CASSWTGVSTEAFF. The CDR3 DNA reads as TGTGCCAGCAGCTGGACAGGGGTTAGCACTGAAGCTTTCTTT.

This chain's CDR3 is CASRLLGDTEAFF. The CDR3, as DNA: TGTGCCAGCAGGCTACTCGGGGACACTGAAGCTTTCTTT. The chain is built from TRBV25-1 and TRBJ1-1; D gene ambiguous. The germline V gene encodes CDR1 MGHDK and CDR2 SYGVNS. Trimming stripped 6 bases from V and 3 bases from J, with 11 bases between. The CDR3 has 13 residues.

The rearrangement links TRBV29-1 to TRBJ2-7; 8 bases are shared with TRBD1. The V gene end was trimmed by 7 bases and the J gene end by 3 bases; junction bases not matched to a gene: 8. The CDR3 covers 13 residues. CDR1 and CDR2 from the germline V gene are SQVTM and ANQGSEA. The chain's CDR3 is CSAGQGGFYEQYF. The CDR3 nucleotides read TGCAGCGCTGGACAGGGCGGATTCTACGAGCAGTACTTC.

V usage is TRBV7-9 and J usage is TRBJ1-1; the D is unclear. The CDR3 length is 13 residues. Trimming left V 6 bases short and J 3 bases short, with 11 bases between. Germline CDR1 reads SEHNR; CDR2 reads FQNEAQ (reference sequence). The chain's CDR3 is CASSLKVDTEAFF. The CDR3 DNA follows: TGTGCCAGCAGTTTAAAGGTAGACACTGAAGCTTTCTTT.

The V call is TRBV4-1, the J call TRBJ1-1, with TRBD1 matching 9 bases. CDR1 is MGHRA and CDR2 is YSYEKL in the germline V gene. The CDR3 consists of 17 residues. V was pared by 1 base and J by 3 bases, with 9 bases of the junction left unmatched. The CDR3 region is CASSQGQGGGQYTEAFF. The DNA of the CDR3 is TGCGCCAGCAGCCAAGGACAGGGGGGAGGCCAATACACTGAAGCTTTCTTT.

The chain couples TRBV30 to TRBJ2-5, with TRBD1 matching 7 bases. Matching the DNA end better, TRBJ2-7 makes the J call doubtful. Germline loops: CDR1 GTSNPN, CDR2 SVGIG (reference sequence). The CDR3 extends over 14 amino acids. The CDR3 nucleotides read TGTGCCTGGAGTACAAGACAGGGACCCATCGAGCAGTACTTC. As protein: CAWSTRQGPIEQYF.

This clone was detected many times. The chain joins TRBV5-8 to TRBJ1-4; 8 nucleotides match TRBD1. Germline loops: CDR1 SGHTS, CDR2 YDEGEE. The CDR3 length is 14 residues. J was trimmed by 8 bases and V by 3 bases; bases with no gene match: 6. In DNA form, the CDR3 reads TGTGCCAGCAGCTCCGGGACAGGATACGAAAAACTGTTTTTT. Protein product: CASSSGTGYEKLFF.

V gene TRBV19 combines with J gene TRBJ1-5; D uncertain. The CDR3 has 14 residues. Germline CDR1 reads LNHDA; CDR2 reads SQIVND (reference sequence). Trimming removed 8 bases from V and 2 bases from J, with 13 bases in between. DNA for the CDR3: TGTGCCAGTGAAACATTAGAAGGCAATCAGCCCCAGCATTTT. It is translated as CASETLEGNQPQHF. The full variable domain, in which reference TRBV19 and TRBJ1-5 provide the parts outside the CDR3, is DGGITQSPKYLFRKEGQNVTLSCEQNLNHDAMYWYRQDPGQGLRLIYYSQIVNDFQKGDIAEGYSVSREKKESFPLTVTSAQKNPTAFYLCASETLEGNQPQHFGDGTRLSIL.

The CDR3 DNA sequence: TGTGCCAGCAGCCTCGGACTAGCGGGAGACGAGCAGTACTTC. This translates into CASSLGLAGDEQYF. The rearrangement links TRBV28 to TRBJ2-5; 13 bases are shared with TRBD2. The end of the DNA is better explained by TRBJ2-7, so the J call may be wrong. The CDR3 is made up of 14 amino acids. The germline CDR1 and CDR2 sequences are MDHEN and SYDVKM.

The rearrangement uses TRBV10-2 and TRBJ2-7; 7 bases match TRBD2. This CDR3 is built from 17 residues. Per the germline V gene, CDR1 is WSHSY and CDR2 is SAAADI. J was trimmed by 6 bases and V by 6 bases; bases with no gene match: 20. CDR3 region: CASRGLRGGSSSPEQYF. CDR3 DNA sequence: TGCGCCAGCAGGGGCCTGAGAGGCGGGAGCTCGTCCCCCGAGCAGTACTTC.

The chain employs TRBV7-2 and TRBJ2-7, with D tentatively TRBD2 (6 bases). CDR3 length: 15 residues. Germline CDR1 and CDR2: SGHTA and FQGNSA. Trimming pared 1 base from V and 2 bases from J, leaving 12 bases between. The CDR3 sequence: CASSLGGTATYEQYF. CDR3 sequence (DNA): TGTGCCAGCAGCTTAGGCGGGACGGCAACCTACGAGCAGTACTTC.

In this sample, this clone turned up a few times. The chain uses TRBV25-1 and TRBJ2-1; 14 nucleotides agree with TRBD2. CDR1 is MGHDK and CDR2 is SYGVNS in the germline V gene. The CDR3 is 14 residues long. V gave up 8 bases and J gave up 5 bases; unmatched junction bases: 2. The CDR3 coding sequence is TGTGCCAGCGGGGGACTAGCGGGGGACAATGAGCAGTTCTTC. Translating gives CASGGLAGDNEQFF.

This sequence joins TRBV5-1 and TRBJ2-2, with TRBD1 matching over 7 bases. The trim removed 4 bases at V and 7 bases at J, leaving 10 bases unmatched. CDR1 and CDR2 from the germline V gene are SGHRS and YFSETQ. There are 15 residues in the CDR3. The CDR3 DNA reads TGCGCCAGCAGCCCGACAGGGACCTGGGGCGGGGAGCTGTTTTTT. It translates to CASSPTGTWGGELFF. Filled out from reference TRBV5-1 and TRBJ2-2, the complete variable domain reads KAGVTQTPRYLIKTRGQQVTLSCSPISGHRSVSWYQQTPGQGLQFLFEYFSETQRNKGNFPGRFSGRQFSNSRSEMNVSTLELGDSALYLCASSPTGTWGGELFFGEGSRLTVL.

This clone was observed a few times. This chain links TRBV5-1 with TRBJ2-2; 9 bases are shared with TRBD2. Looked up from germline, CDR1 is SGHRS and CDR2 is YFSETQ. The CDR3 has 19 residues. The V and J ends lost 2 bases and 10 bases, in that order; junction bases with no gene match: 21. CDR3 protein: CASSFRDSREGGIAEELFF. The CDR3 nucleotides read TGCGCCAGCAGCTTCCGGGACTCGCGGGAGGGGGGGATCGCCGAGGAGCTGTTTTTT.

The V gene is TRBV29-1, the J gene TRBJ1-1; no clear D gene. From germline, CDR1 is SQVTM and CDR2 ANQGSEA. V lost 1 base and J lost 6, with 15 bases in between. CDR3 size: 14 residues. The CDR3 region is CSVEGDGRRSEAFF. The DNA of the CDR3 is TGCAGCGTTGAAGGGGATGGGAGGCGTTCTGAAGCTTTCTTT.

J is TRBJ1-5 and V is TRBV7-9; unclear D gene. CDR3 length: 13 residues. The ends were cut back, 1 base at V and 3 bases at J, with 4 bases in the middle. CDR1 and CDR2 from the germline V gene are SEHNR and FQNEAQ (reference sequence). CDR3 in amino acids: CASSLGPNQPQHF. DNA for the CDR3: TGTGCCAGCAGCTTAGGTCCCAATCAGCCCCAGCATTTT. Together with reference TRBV7-9 and TRBJ1-5, the CDR3 gives the full variable domain: DTGVSQNPRHKITKRGQNVTFRCDPISEHNRLYWYRQTLGQGPEFLTYFQNEAQLEKSRLLSDRFSAERPKGSFSTLEIQRTEQGDSAMYLCASSLGPNQPQHFGDGTRLSIL.

The rearrangement links TRBV25-1 to TRBJ1-3; 7 nucleotides match TRBD1. The V segment lost 5 bases and the J segment 4 bases; nucleotides outside the gene matches: 5. This CDR3 is 14 amino acids long. Germline lookup yields CDR1 MGHDK and CDR2 SYGVNS. The CDR3 bases are TGTGCCAGCAGTCAGACAGGGCTAGGAAACACCATATATTTT. Translated, it gives CASSQTGLGNTIYF.

The chain is built from TRBV15 and TRBJ1-1, with no clear D. Germline CDR1 and CDR2: LNHNV and YYDKDF (reference sequence). The CDR3 contains 14 residues. V lost 0 bases to trimming and J lost 1 base, with 6 bases between them. CDR3 in amino acids: CATSRDPTNTEAFF. The CDR3, as DNA: TGTGCCACCAGCAGAGATCCGACGAACACTGAAGCTTTCTTT.